This record concerns one T cell receptor (beta chain) sequence. What it binds is not known. The data stem from a study of graft-versus-host responses after intestinal transplantation. This CDR3 spans 19 amino acids. The germline V gene has CDR1 SGDLS and CDR2 YYNGEE. V was cut by 4 bases and J by 0 bases, with 23 bases left in between. Study-wide results and caveats: High graft-versus-host to host-versus-graft T cell clonal ratios marked allografts of patients with graft-donor macrochimerism.

Assay: immunoSEQ multiplex PCR; the TCRdb copy retains only in-frame clones and omits some. Among tens of thousands of clones listed, 85% to 95% were seen once. The receptor's source is a human donor who received an intestinal transplant. The chain combines TRBV9 with TRBJ1-3; no reliable D call. This material consisted of unstimulated CD8+ T cells sorted from spleen or lymph node cells, taken before intestinal transplant. The CDR3 bases are TGTGCCAGCAGCTCGACTCGACGCGCCTACTCCAGCTCTGGAAACACCATATATTTT. Its protein is CASSSTRRAYSSSGNTIYF.